A selection of T cell receptor beta chains follows, all from one sample in a study of human T cells and chemical hapten exposure. TCRdb re-derived calls from the RACE reads in MiXCR, one entry per CDR3 protein. The sample holds tens of thousands of distinct CDR3 sequences, around 5% seen once. The specimen sequenced was whole blood. The source of these receptors is a human donor in good health. Some clones in this sample may be carry-over from other donors' samples. Both conserved end residues are part of each CDR3. Fields, in order: clone size, V gene, J gene, D gene, CDR3 protein, CDR3 DNA. D genes are given only for firm matches. The size of a clone is reported for some rows only, either as once, few or many, or as a class for expanded clones.

-	TRBV6-2/TRBV6-3	TRBJ1-1	TRBD1	CASRRQGVDTEAFF	TGTGCCAGCAGACGACAGGGGGTCGACACTGAAGCTTTCTTT
-	TRBV5-4	TRBJ1-1	TRBD1	CASRLRGMNTEAFF	TGTGCCAGCAGGCTCAGGGGGATGAACACTGAAGCTTTCTTT
few	TRBV6-1	TRBJ1-5	-	CASSGHPYSNQPQHF	TGTGCCAGCAGCGGACACCCTTATAGCAATCAGCCCCAGCATTTT
many	TRBV20-1	TRBJ2-1	-	CSASGSSSYNEQFF	TGCAGTGCTAGCGGGAGTAGCTCCTACAATGAGCAGTTCTTC
-	TRBV6-5	TRBJ1-6	TRBD1	CASSVGQGYSPLHF	TGTGCCAGCAGCGTCGGACAGGGGTATTCACCCCTCCACTTT
many	TRBV3-1	TRBJ2-1	TRBD1	CASSLEGADYNEQFF	TGTGCCAGCAGCCTAGAGGGGGCGGACTACAATGAGCAGTTCTTC
many	TRBV4-3	TRBJ2-7	-	CASSHGTWTEGPEEQYF	TGCGCCAGCAGCCACGGAACCTGGACAGAGGGGCCCGAGGAGCAGTACTTC
-	TRBV7-9	TRBJ1-1	TRBD1	CASSLEAGGKPFF	TGTGCCAGCAGCTTAGAGGCAGGGGGCAAACCTTTCTTT
few	TRBV7-9	TRBJ1-2	TRBD1	CASSAQGRNYGYTF	TGTGCCAGCAGCGCACAGGGGCGGAACTATGGCTACACCTTC
many	TRBV29-1	TRBJ1-1	-	CSASVNTEAFF	TGCAGCGCATCGGTGAACACTGAAGCTTTCTTT
many	TRBV9	TRBJ2-3	-	CASSVGGGYSTDTQYF	TGTGCCAGCAGCGTAGGTGGAGGGTATAGCACAGATACGCAGTATTTT
many	TRBV20-1	TRBJ1-1	-	CSALDSRVNTEAFF	TGCAGTGCCCTTGATAGTAGAGTGAACACTGAAGCTTTCTTT
many	TRBV12-3/TRBV12-4	TRBJ1-2	-	CASSLQRYGYTF	TGTGCCAGCAGTCTACAGCGGTATGGCTACACCTTC
many	TRBV29-1	TRBJ1-2	-	CSVFFYGYTF	TGCAGCGTTTTTTTCTATGGCTACACCTTC
many	TRBV20-1	TRBJ2-7	-	CSASEPMLGKAYF	TGCAGTGCTAGCGAGCCTATGCTTGGGAAGGCTTACTTC
many	TRBV6-2/TRBV6-3	TRBJ2-7	TRBD1	CASSYPWGQRSYEQYF	TGTGCCAGCAGTTACCCCTGGGGACAGCGCTCCTACGAGCAGTACTTC
many	TRBV18	TRBJ1-1	-	CASSPQRSGAGGTEAFF	TGTGCCAGCTCACCACAACGTTCTGGGGCAGGCGGCACTGAAGCTTTCTTT
many	TRBV4-3	TRBJ2-3	-	CASSQERVRLAADTQYF	TGCGCCAGCAGCCAAGAGAGGGTCCGGCTAGCCGCGGATACGCAGTATTTT
many	TRBV5-6	TRBJ2-5	TRBD2	CASSLSGGVETQYF	TGTGCCAGCAGCTTATCGGGAGGGGTGGAGACCCAGTACTTC
many	TRBV20-1	TRBJ2-1	TRBD2	CSALRLAYSSYNEQFF	TGCAGTGCTTTACGACTAGCTTATTCCTCCTACAATGAGCAGTTCTTC
many	TRBV7-9	TRBJ1-4	-	CASSLVNEKLFF	TGTGCCAGCAGCTTAGTGAATGAAAAACTGTTTTTT